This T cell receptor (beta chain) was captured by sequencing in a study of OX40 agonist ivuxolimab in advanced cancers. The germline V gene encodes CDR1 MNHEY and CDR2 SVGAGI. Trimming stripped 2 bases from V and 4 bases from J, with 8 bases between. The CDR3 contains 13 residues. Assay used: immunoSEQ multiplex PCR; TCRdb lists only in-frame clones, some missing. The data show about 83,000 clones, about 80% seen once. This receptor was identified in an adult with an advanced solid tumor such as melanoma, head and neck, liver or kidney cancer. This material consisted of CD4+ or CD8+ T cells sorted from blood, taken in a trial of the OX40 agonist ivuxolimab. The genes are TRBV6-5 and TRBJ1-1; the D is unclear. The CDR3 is CASSYTASTEAFF. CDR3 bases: TGTGCCAGCAGTTACACAGCTTCCACTGAAGCTTTCTTT.